Here is one T cell receptor beta chain with its context. Its antigen is as yet unknown. The data are from a study of cytomegalovirus exposure and HLA in healthy donors. Study-level points and caveats: The finding came from a later analysis; first-cohort TCR clusters tended to co-occur in the 110 or so validation repertoires.

The assay was immunoSEQ multiplex PCR, and TCRdb's table has in-frame clones only and misses some. The table has 130,000 to 150,000 clones, 80% to 90% seen once; the top ten hold roughly 6.5%. With 6 bases removed from V and 6 bases from J, the gap between germline ends came to 15 bases. The CDR3 runs to 13 residues. Looked up from germline, CDR1 is WNHNN and CDR2 is SYGVQD (reference sequence). Donors were drawn from the roughly 120-subject validation cohort, separate from the 666-subject first cohort. Input material: PBMCs. The clonotype was recovered from a woman aged 25 to 39 in good health and CMV-seropositive. The V gene is TRBV10-1, the J gene TRBJ2-7, with D possibly matching TRBD1 (5 bases). The CDR3 spells CASRQRQNSEQYF. DNA for the CDR3: TGCGCCAGCAGGCAACGACAGAATTCCGAGCAGTACTTC.